This passage covers 31 T cell receptor beta chains from one sample sequenced in a study of cytomegalovirus exposure and HLA in healthy donors. In the PCR, 60 Vbeta and 13 Jbeta primers were used. Sequenced by immunoSEQ multiplex PCR; TCRdb stores in-frame clones only, minus some. Of 200,000 or so clones listed, about 83% are singletons. Sequenced material: PBMCs. The source of these receptors is a middle-aged man in good health and CMV-seronegative.

This chain links TRBV29-1 with TRBJ1-1; unclear D gene. Per the germline V gene, CDR1 is SQVTM and CDR2 is ANQGSEA. There are 13 residues in the CDR3. V was trimmed by 4 bases and J by 1 base, leaving 10 bases between them. As DNA, the CDR3 is TGCAGCGTTGTGGGCTTGGGGAACACTGAAGCTTTCTTT. It is translated as CSVVGLGNTEAFF.

The rearrangement uses TRBV28 and TRBJ1-2, with 8 nucleotides matching TRBD1. V lost 5 bases to trimming and J lost 5 bases; unmatched junction nucleotides: 7. The CDR3 sequence is 14 residues long. Germline V gene lookup returns CDR1 MDHEN and CDR2 SYDVKM. CDR3: CASSDDRGGYGYTF. CDR3 bases: TGTGCCAGCAGTGACGACAGGGGAGGGTATGGCTACACCTTC.

The sample holds one count of this clone. The rearrangement joins TRBV13 to TRBJ1-2, with D possibly being TRBD1 (6 bases). This CDR3 is built from 16 residues. V was shortened by 0 bases and J by 7 bases, with 18 bases between the two germline ends. Germline assignment: CDR1 PRHDT and CDR2 FYEKMQ (reference sequence). The CDR3 sequence is CASSLGPSRGRGGYTF. The DNA for the CDR3 is TGTGCCAGCAGCTTAGGCCCTTCCAGGGGCCGGGGTGGCTACACCTTC.

Here the CDR3 DNA reads TGTGCCAGCAGCCTCAGGGAACACAACTATGGCTACACCTTC. Translating gives CASSLREHNYGYTF. The J gene is TRBJ1-2, the V gene TRBV7-9; D may be TRBD1 (5 bases). Germline loops: CDR1 SEHNR, CDR2 FQNEAQ (reference sequence). The V end was cut by 5 bases, the J end by 2 bases, with 12 bases between. The length of the CDR3 is 14 residues.

The chain couples TRBV19 to TRBJ1-2; 7 bases fit TRBD1. CDR1 is LNHDA and CDR2 is SQIVND in the germline V gene (reference sequence). V trimming: 5 bases; J trimming: 8 bases; junction bases outside the gene matches: 11. CDR3 length: 14 residues. The CDR3 DNA reads as TGTGCCAGTAGTCCCGGACAGGAGGCAGGAGGCTACACCTTC. This translates into CASSPGQEAGGYTF.

The chain combines TRBV28 with TRBJ2-7; the match to TRBD2 covers 10 bases. Germline V gene data show CDR1 as MDHEN and CDR2 as SYDVKM. The CDR3 length is 14 residues. Germline trimming cut 7 bases from V and 2 bases from J; bases unmatched to any gene: 5. CDR3 loop: CASIRAGGPYEQYF. The DNA of the CDR3 is TGTGCCAGCATTAGAGCGGGAGGGCCCTACGAGCAGTACTTC.

The chain is built from TRBV6-5 and TRBJ2-1; maybe TRBD1 (6 bases). The ends were cut back, 6 bases at V and 6 bases at J, with 18 bases in the middle. The CDR3 runs to 15 residues. Germline values: CDR1 MNHEY, CDR2 SVGAGI. The CDR3 region is CASSLQALGGNEQFF. CDR3 in DNA: TGTGCCAGCAGCCTCCAGGCCTTAGGGGGCAATGAGCAGTTCTTC.

The gene calls are TRBV2 and TRBJ2-7; TRBD2 matches at 11 bases. Trimming removed 4 bases from V and 4 bases from J; junction bases left unmatched: 0. The CDR3 totals 13 residues. Per germline, CDR1 SNHLY and CDR2 FYNNEI. CDR3 DNA: TGTGCCAGCAGTGTAGCGGGGGGGTACGAGCAGTACTTC. Amino acid sequence: CASSVAGGYEQYF.

The rearrangement joins TRBV5-1 to TRBJ2-7; D perhaps matches TRBD1 (6 bases). This CDR3 contains 17 residues. The V and J ends lost 5 bases and 3 bases respectively, with 24 bases between them. Germline CDR1 reads SGHRS; CDR2 reads YFSETQ. The CDR3 region is CASRDLIGDTTLYEQYF. In nucleotides, the CDR3 is TGCGCCAGCAGGGACTTGATAGGGGACACAACCCTCTACGAGCAGTACTTC.

The chain combines TRBV19 with TRBJ1-1; D gene unclear. The ends were cut back, 5 bases at V and 1 base at J, with 8 bases in the middle. Germline-derived CDR1 and CDR2 are LNHDA and SQIVND (reference sequence). CDR3 length equals 13 residues. CDR3 in DNA: TGTGCCAGTAGTCGGGAGGGGAACACTGAAGCTTTCTTT. Its translation: CASSREGNTEAFF.

This clone was picked up a small number of times. The chain employs TRBV7-8 and TRBJ2-3, with TRBD2 matching 7 bases. The CDR3 consists of 13 residues. With V trimmed by 5 bases and J by 4 bases, 3 bases remained unmatched. Germline loops: CDR1 SGHVS, CDR2 FQNEAQ. The CDR3 sequence is CASSAGVPDTQYF. CDR3 coding DNA: TGTGCCAGCAGCGCGGGGGTCCCAGATACGCAGTATTTT.

J is TRBJ1-6 and V is TRBV10-3; TRBD1 matches at 9 bases. The CDR3 is made up of 13 amino acids. The V gene's germline CDR1 is ENHRY and CDR2 SYGVKD. V shed 10 bases and J 8 bases; nucleotides not matched to a gene: 6. CDR3 residues: CATRGQGDSPLHF. The CDR3 nucleotides are TGTGCCACCAGGGGACAGGGAGATTCACCCCTCCACTTT.

This chain uses TRBV7-8 with TRBJ2-5, with a weak D call TRBD1 (6 bases). V dropped 3 bases and J dropped 0 bases, with 11 bases sitting between them. Germline-derived CDR1 and CDR2 are SGHVS and FQNEAQ. The length of the CDR3 is 15 residues. The CDR3 loop reads CASSLYREYQETQYF. DNA for the CDR3: TGTGCCAGCAGCTTGTACAGGGAGTACCAAGAGACCCAGTACTTC. The whole variable domain, remainder taken from reference TRBV7-8 and TRBJ2-5, is GAGVSQSPRYKVAKRGQDVALRCDPISGHVSLFWYQQALGQGPEFLTYFQNEAQLDKSGLPSDRFFAERPEGSVSTLKIQRTQQEDSAVYLCASSLYREYQETQYFGPGTRLLVL.

The J gene is TRBJ1-4, the V gene TRBV18, with D perhaps matching TRBD1 (5 bases). The ends were cut back, 4 bases at V and 4 bases at J, with 7 bases in the middle. Germline V gene sequence: CDR1 KGHSH, CDR2 LQKENI. The CDR3 extends over 13 amino acids. CDR3 sequence reads: CASSLGLNEKLFF. DNA for the CDR3: TGTGCCAGCTCACTGGGGCTTAATGAAAAACTGTTTTTT.

The chain couples TRBV6-5 to TRBJ2-3, with TRBD2 matching 7 bases. Germline V gene lookup returns CDR1 MNHEY and CDR2 SVGAGI. The junction had 1 base not matched to a gene; V was cut back by 0 bases and J by 1 base. The CDR3 is 15 amino acids. The DNA of the CDR3 is TGTGCCAGCAGTTACTCGGCGGGAGGCACAGATACGCAGTATTTT. This encodes CASSYSAGGTDTQYF.

The chain employs TRBV7-3 and TRBJ2-1; D possibly corresponds to TRBD1 (6 bases). This CDR3 is 18 amino acids long. Trimming took 4 bases from V and 0 from J, leaving 19 bases between them. The germline gives CDR1 SGHTA, CDR2 FQGTGA. The CDR3, as DNA: TGTGCCAGCAGCTACCAAGGGGGTGGGATGAGCTCCTACAATGAGCAGTTCTTC. This encodes CASSYQGGGMSSYNEQFF.

This clone was seen only a few times. The chain combines TRBV4-3 with TRBJ1-5; 10 nucleotides match TRBD1. Germline V gene lookup returns CDR1 LGHNA and CDR2 YSLEER. CDR3 length: 14 residues. J gave up 6 bases and V 4 bases, and 3 bases lay outside the gene matches. The CDR3 here is CASSRDRGLQPQHF. In DNA form, the CDR3 reads TGCGCCAGCAGCCGAGACAGGGGGCTTCAGCCCCAGCATTTT.

The rearrangement joins TRBV27 to TRBJ2-5, with TRBD2 identical over 8 bases. This CDR3 region has 15 residues. With V trimmed by 2 bases and J by 5 bases, 7 bases remained unmatched. The germline V gene has CDR1 MNHEY and CDR2 SMNVEV (reference sequence). The chain's CDR3 is CASSLAAGGGETQYF. The DNA of the CDR3 is TGTGCCAGCAGTTTAGCTGCGGGGGGCGGGGAGACCCAGTACTTC.

A remark on this clone: The junction departs from germline at one end; a sequencing error may be responsible. This chain connects TRBV12-5 to TRBJ2-5; no firm D call. Germline assignment: CDR1 LGHNT and CDR2 FRNRAP. The CDR3 is 13 residues long. The CDR3 protein is CASGLGLKETQYF. Here the CDR3 DNA reads TGTGCTAGTGGCTTGGGCCTAAAGGAGACCCAGTACTTC.

V and J are TRBV2 and TRBJ1-1; 7 bases are a match to TRBD1. CDR1 SNHLY and CDR2 FYNNEI come from the germline V gene. V gave up 4 bases and J gave up 0 bases; unmatched junction bases: 2. The CDR3 spans 14 residues. CDR3 DNA: TGTGCCAGCAGTGCGGGACAGTTGAACACTGAAGCTTTCTTT. As protein: CASSAGQLNTEAFF. The full variable domain, rest sourced from reference TRBV2 and TRBJ1-1, is EPEVTQTPSHQVTQMGQEVILRCVPISNHLYFYWYRQILGQKVEFLVSFYNNEISEKSEIFDDQFSVERPDGSNFTLKIRSTKLEDSAMYFCASSAGQLNTEAFFGQGTRLTVV.

The table lists this clone with a count of one. The chain uses TRBV28 and TRBJ2-5, with 11 bases lining up with TRBD2. Germline loops: CDR1 MDHEN, CDR2 SYDVKM. This CDR3 has 16 residues. V shed 7 bases, J shed 2 bases, and the junction held 9 bases outside the gene matches. The CDR3 is CASKPVTSGAQETQYF. CDR3 nucleotides: TGTGCCAGCAAACCCGTGACTAGCGGGGCGCAAGAGACCCAGTACTTC.

The V and J genes are TRBV19 and TRBJ1-2; 9 positions agree with TRBD1. There are 14 residues in the CDR3. The germline CDR1 and CDR2 sequences are LNHDA and SQIVND (reference sequence). J was trimmed by 4 bases and V by 5 bases; bases with no gene match: 5. The CDR3 spells CASSPQGAAYGYTF. In nucleotides, the CDR3 is TGTGCCAGTAGTCCACAGGGGGCCGCCTATGGCTACACCTTC.

This clone was seen a handful of times. This sequence joins TRBV6-5 and TRBJ2-7; D might be TRBD1 (6 bases). Trimming left V 9 bases short and J 2 bases short, with 14 bases between. The CDR3 runs 13 residues. Germline V gives CDR1 MNHEY, CDR2 SVGAGI. This chain's CDR3 is CASTGKGTYEQYF. CDR3 nucleotides: TGTGCCAGTACAGGGAAGGGTACCTACGAGCAGTACTTC.

Here the CDR3 reads CASSFQAGGGETQYF. The DNA for the CDR3 is TGTGCCAGCAGTTTCCAAGCGGGGGGCGGGGAGACCCAGTACTTC. The chain employs TRBV6-6 and TRBJ2-5; 9 nucleotides align to TRBD2. Looked up from germline, CDR1 is MNHNY and CDR2 is SVGAGI (reference sequence). The V segment lost 4 bases and the J segment 5 bases; nucleotides outside the gene matches: 8. The CDR3 sequence is 15 residues long.

V is TRBV18 and J is TRBJ1-2; the D gene is possibly TRBD1 (6 bases). V lost 4 bases to trimming and J lost 5 bases, with 17 bases between them. The CDR3 spans 15 residues. From germline, CDR1 is KGHSH and CDR2 LQKENI. The CDR3 bases are TGTGCCAGCTCACGAGCAGGGGTCACGAATTATGGCTACACCTTC. The encoded protein is CASSRAGVTNYGYTF.

This sequence joins TRBV7-2 and TRBJ2-2, with 7 positions matching TRBD2. The CDR3 contains 14 residues. The V gene's germline CDR1 is SGHTA and CDR2 FQGNSA. V dropped 6 bases and J dropped 5; count of bases not matched to a gene: 6. This CDR3 is CASSSWGGTGELFF. The CDR3 region has the DNA TGTGCCAGCAGTTCATGGGGGGGTACCGGGGAGCTGTTTTTT.

The V and J genes are TRBV6-5 and TRBJ2-7, with D possibly being TRBD1 (6 bases). Germline V lookup: CDR1 MNHEY, CDR2 SVGAGI. The CDR3 consists of 14 residues. Trimming stripped 0 bases from V and 4 bases from J, with 10 bases between. CDR3 DNA: TGTGCCAGCAGTTACTCCTATCAGGGGTACGAGCAGTACTTC. It yields the protein CASSYSYQGYEQYF.

This chain uses TRBV6-6 with TRBJ1-5, with TRBD1 identical over 9 bases. This CDR3 spans 14 amino acids. Germline V gives CDR1 MNHNY, CDR2 SVGAGI (reference sequence). Trimming at V came to 6 bases and at J to 7 bases, leaving 7 bases not matched to a gene. The CDR3 reads CASRGDRAGQPQHF. DNA of the CDR3: TGTGCCAGCAGGGGGGACAGGGCCGGGCAGCCCCAGCATTTT.

The chain carries TRBV5-1 and TRBJ1-4; 9 nucleotides match TRBD1. This CDR3 comprises 15 residues. Trimming at V came to 1 base and at J to 10 bases, leaving 8 bases not matched to a gene. Germline V gene lookup returns CDR1 SGHRS and CDR2 YFSETQ. The CDR3 DNA reads TGCGCCAGCAGCTTGTCCACAGGGGGCGCAGGAAAACTGTTTTTT. Translated, it gives CASSLSTGGAGKLFF. Combining the CDR3 with reference TRBV5-1 and TRBJ1-4 gives the whole variable domain KAGVTQTPRYLIKTRGQQVTLSCSPISGHRSVSWYQQTPGQGLQFLFEYFSETQRNKGNFPGRFSGRQFSNSRSEMNVSTLELGDSALYLCASSLSTGGAGKLFFGSGTQLSVL.

The V and J genes are TRBV5-5 and TRBJ2-5, with a possible D match to TRBD1 (5 bases). This CDR3 comprises 14 residues. The V end was cut by 2 bases, the J end by 5 bases, with 13 bases between. CDR1 is SGHKS, CDR2 YYEKEE, per germline (reference sequence). The CDR3 spells CASSLSQGSETQYF. CDR3 nucleotides: TGTGCCAGCAGCTTATCCCAGGGTTCTGAGACCCAGTACTTC.

The chain is built from TRBV27 and TRBJ2-5; 8 bases line up with TRBD2. Per the germline V gene, CDR1 is MNHEY and CDR2 is SMNVEV (reference sequence). The trim removed 4 bases at V and 2 bases at J, leaving 3 bases unmatched. This CDR3 is built from 14 residues. The CDR3 DNA reads as TGTGCCAGCAGTTCAGTAGCGGGACAAGAGACCCAGTACTTC. Residues: CASSSVAGQETQYF.